This T cell receptor (beta chain) was sequenced in a study of T cell responses to AZD1222 COVID-19 vaccine. The CDR3 loop spans 18 amino acids. The V gene's germline CDR1 is SGHDN and CDR2 FVKESK. V shed 0 bases, J shed 9 bases, and the junction held 15 bases outside the gene matches. Comments on this clone: The antigen remains undetermined.

Using immunoSEQ multiplex PCR, the repertoire was profiled, and TCRdb retains in-frame clones only, with some absent. Of over 95,000 clones listed, about 87% are singletons. Broader study findings: The donor group comprised mostly white British people and more females; the analysis possibly underestimated clonal diversity. Baseline antibody screening turned up just a handful of seropositive AZD1222 recipients. Unmutated variant regions reportedly attract nearly half of all spike-specific TCRs.

The sample here was peripheral blood, taken on day 0 of AZD1222 vaccination. The chain combines TRBV14 with TRBJ2-1; 9 bases are shared with TRBD2. The sequence was collected from an adult in good health. The chain's CDR3 is CASSQDRFRVAGVPEQFF. For the CDR3, the DNA is TGTGCCAGCAGCCAAGATCGGTTCCGGGTAGCGGGAGTTCCTGAGCAGTTCTTC.